Shown below are 16 T cell receptor beta chains from a single sample sequenced in a study of blood T cell repertoires in COVID-19 (dated by TCRdb to about 2020). The library was made by the immunoSEQ multiplex PCR assay. TCRdb provides this immuneACCESS table in a form limited to in-frame rearrangements. Some clones are lacking; in checked studies, under half of them reflect an unresolved V gene, and why the rest are absent is not known. The sample table lists some 110,000 clones, around 83% of them with a count of one. Clones ranked in the top ten supply 7.9% of the sample. Sequenced sample: peripheral blood. The receptors come from a man aged 70 or older with acute or convalescent COVID-19.

J is TRBJ1-5 and V is TRBV7-9; no firm D call. V was shortened by 1 base and J by 6 bases, with 10 bases between the two germline ends. This CDR3 is built from 14 residues. Germline CDR1 reads SEHNR; CDR2 reads FQNEAQ (reference sequence). In nucleotides, the CDR3 is TGTGCCAGCAGCTTAGACGGGGATCGTCAGCCCCAGCATTTT. It specifies CASSLDGDRQPQHF. The full variable domain, rest sourced from reference TRBV7-9 and TRBJ1-5, is DTGVSQNPRHKITKRGQNVTFRCDPISEHNRLYWYRQTLGQGPEFLTYFQNEAQLEKSRLLSDRFSAERPKGSFSTLEIQRTEQGDSAMYLCASSLDGDRQPQHFGDGTRLSIL.

The chain couples TRBV15 to TRBJ1-5, with TRBD1 matching 9 bases. The CDR3 has 20 amino acids. Germline V gives CDR1 LNHNV, CDR2 YYDKDF (reference sequence). Trimming at V came to 1 base and at J to 2 bases, leaving 15 bases not matched to a gene. Here the CDR3 reads CATSRVSMTGGDIGNQPQHF. CDR3 DNA sequence: TGTGCCACCAGCAGAGTGTCGATGACAGGGGGTGATATAGGCAATCAGCCCCAGCATTTT.

This chain connects TRBV30 to TRBJ1-3; D is ambiguous. This CDR3 spans 13 amino acids. Germline V gene sequence: CDR1 GTSNPN, CDR2 SVGIG (reference sequence). Trimming cost V 3 bases and J 4 bases, with 10 bases left between them. The CDR3 loop reads CAWSLQSGNTIYF. DNA of the CDR3: TGTGCCTGGAGCCTCCAGTCAGGAAACACCATATATTTT.

This clone has more than one count but fewer than ten. The chain links TRBV12-3 or TRBV12-4 to TRBJ2-7; 7 positions agree with TRBD2. V shed 6 bases and J 3 bases; nucleotides not matched to a gene: 2. This CDR3 region has 12 residues. The CDR3 protein is CASRAGVYEQYF. CDR3 coding DNA: TGTGCCAGCAGGGCGGGGGTCTACGAGCAGTACTTC.

The chain couples TRBV7-8 to TRBJ2-7, with D unresolved. The V gene lost 5 bases and the J gene lost 0 bases, with 5 bases spanning the gap. The CDR3 sequence is 12 residues long. Germline assignment: CDR1 SGHVS and CDR2 FQNEAQ. CDR3 protein: CASSPSSYEQYF. CDR3 sequence (DNA): TGTGCCAGCAGCCCGAGCTCCTACGAGCAGTACTTC.

This clone has a single count. Other DNA variants within this sample encode the same CDR3. The chain has TRBV12-5 and TRBJ1-1, with 7 bases fitting TRBD1. V shed 5 bases and J 1 base; nucleotides not matched to a gene: 4. Germline CDR1 LGHNT, CDR2 FRNRAP. The CDR3 runs to 14 residues. The CDR3 loop is CASGPGTANTEAFF. The CDR3 DNA reads TGTGCTAGTGGTCCCGGGACAGCGAACACTGAAGCTTTCTTT. The variable domain in full, completed from reference TRBV12-5 and TRBJ1-1, reads DARVTQTPRHKVTEMGQEVTMRCQPILGHNTVFWYRQTMMQGLELLAYFRNRAPLDDSGMPKDRFSAEMPDATLATLKIQPSEPRDSAVYFCASGPGTANTEAFFGQGTRLTVV.

The chain uses TRBV2 and TRBJ2-4; TRBD1 aligns across 8 bases. The V and J ends lost 7 bases and 3 bases, in that order; junction bases with no gene match: 5. There are 14 residues in the CDR3. Per the germline V gene, CDR1 is SNHLY and CDR2 is FYNNEI. CDR3 in DNA: TGTGCCAGCACAGGGGGCAGGGGCAAAAACATTCAGTACTTC. Amino acid sequence: CASTGGRGKNIQYF.

The rearrangement joins TRBV4-1 to TRBJ2-2, with TRBD1 as a possible D gene (6 bases). The CDR3 extends over 18 amino acids. Trimming removed 3 bases at V and 4 bases at J, with 21 bases between. Per germline, CDR1 MGHRA and CDR2 YSYEKL. CDR3 residues: CASSHPANPGQSTGELFF. DNA for the CDR3: TGCGCCAGCAGCCATCCCGCCAACCCGGGACAAAGCACCGGGGAGCTGTTTTTT.

This clone was seen once. The rearrangement uses TRBV7-9 and TRBJ2-7; 9 nucleotides line up with TRBD1. Germline V gene data show CDR1 as SEHNR and CDR2 as FQNEAQ (reference sequence). CDR3 length equals 14 residues. The V and J ends lost 5 bases and 3 bases, in that order; junction bases with no gene match: 5. The CDR3 DNA reads as TGTGCCAGCAGCCTTTCGGGACAGGGCTACGAGCAGTACTTC. Amino acids: CASSLSGQGYEQYF.

The CDR3 nucleotides are TGTGCCAGCAGCTTAATAATCAGGGAGGGTGGCACCGGGGAGCTGTTTTTT. Residues: CASSLIIREGGTGELFF. The chain is built from TRBV7-3 and TRBJ2-2, with 7 bases fitting TRBD2. This CDR3 comprises 17 residues. Germline CDR1 reads SGHTA; CDR2 reads FQGTGA. The ends lost 1 base at V and 4 bases at J; junction bases unmatched: 9.

The chain combines TRBV15 with TRBJ2-5; 15 positions agree with TRBD2. Germline V CDR1 and CDR2: LNHNV, YYDKDF (reference sequence). The CDR3 consists of 14 residues. V lost 1 base and J lost 13; bases outside the gene matches: 4. In DNA form, the CDR3 reads TGTGCCACCAGCAGAGCCGGACTAGCGGGAGGGAGGTACTTC. This codes for CATSRAGLAGGRYF.

In its sample, this clone was seen once. This chain connects TRBV28 to TRBJ1-1; 11 bases are shared with TRBD1. Trimming at V came to 7 bases and at J to 1 base, leaving 11 bases not matched to a gene. CDR1 and CDR2 (germline): MDHEN, SYDVKM. This CDR3 contains 17 residues. CDR3 loop: CASTRAGQGVPNTEAFF. The DNA of the CDR3 is TGTGCCAGCACCAGGGCGGGACAGGGGGTCCCGAACACTGAAGCTTTCTTT.

This clone was counted once. The CDR3 loop reads CASSGLAGGGETQYF. The CDR3 DNA follows: TGCGCCAGTTCTGGACTAGCGGGAGGAGGAGAGACCCAGTACTTC. The J gene is TRBJ2-5, the V gene TRBV5-1, with TRBD2 identical over 14 bases. J lost 4 bases, V lost 8 bases, and 7 bases had no gene match. CDR1 is SGHRS and CDR2 is YFSETQ in the germline V gene. The CDR3 runs 15 residues.

The V and J genes are TRBV7-2 and TRBJ1-5, with 7 nucleotides matching TRBD1. The CDR3 length is 17 residues. Germline assignment: CDR1 SGHTA and CDR2 FQGNSA. Trimming at V came to 6 bases and at J to 0 bases, leaving 11 bases not matched to a gene. The CDR3, as DNA: TGTGCCAGCAGTCCCCGGGACAGCCTCTATAGCAATCAGCCCCAGCATTTT. As protein: CASSPRDSLYSNQPQHF.

The rearrangement links TRBV28 to TRBJ2-7, with D tentatively TRBD1 (5 bases). Germline V gives CDR1 MDHEN, CDR2 SYDVKM. Deletions cut 6 bases from V and 4 bases from J, with 13 bases between. The CDR3 is 13 residues long. The chain's CDR3 is CASRGRAGYEQYF. The CDR3 region has the DNA TGTGCCAGCAGGGGTCGGGCAGGGTACGAGCAGTACTTC.

This chain connects TRBV5-1 to TRBJ2-3, with TRBD1 matching 8 bases. After removal of 2 bases from V and 1 base from J, the junction contained 3 bases not matched to a gene. Germline values: CDR1 SGHRS, CDR2 YFSETQ. The CDR3 extends over 15 amino acids. CDR3 DNA: TGCGCCAGCAGCTTACAGGGGGTGGGCACAGATACGCAGTATTTT. This encodes CASSLQGVGTDTQYF.